This T cell receptor beta chain was sequenced in a study of metastatic and nonmetastatic thyroid tumors. For the study at large: Malignant thyroid and benign thyroid patients provided blood and tumor or nodule tissue whose repertoires were compared.

All patients were treatment-naive before thyroid surgery. In this sample, this clone turned up many times. The ends were cut back, 3 bases at V and 1 base at J, with 11 bases in the middle. Germline CDR1 DFQATT, CDR2 SNEGSKA (reference sequence). The CDR3 spans 14 residues. TCRdb re-processed the PCR reads through MiXCR. Altogether 75,000 to 95,000 clones are present, over 9.5% being singletons, with the ten largest covering about 10%. The chain employs TRBV20-1 and TRBJ2-3; D possibly uses TRBD1 or TRBD2 (5 bases each). This clonotype was sampled from a female donor with papillary thyroid cancer or a benign thyroid nodule (not recorded which). Some clones in this sample may be carry-over from other donors' samples. Sequenced sample: blood. CDR3 sequence: CSASGASGTDTQYF. DNA of the CDR3: TGCAGTGCTAGCGGGGCGTCTGGCACAGATACGCAGTATTTT.